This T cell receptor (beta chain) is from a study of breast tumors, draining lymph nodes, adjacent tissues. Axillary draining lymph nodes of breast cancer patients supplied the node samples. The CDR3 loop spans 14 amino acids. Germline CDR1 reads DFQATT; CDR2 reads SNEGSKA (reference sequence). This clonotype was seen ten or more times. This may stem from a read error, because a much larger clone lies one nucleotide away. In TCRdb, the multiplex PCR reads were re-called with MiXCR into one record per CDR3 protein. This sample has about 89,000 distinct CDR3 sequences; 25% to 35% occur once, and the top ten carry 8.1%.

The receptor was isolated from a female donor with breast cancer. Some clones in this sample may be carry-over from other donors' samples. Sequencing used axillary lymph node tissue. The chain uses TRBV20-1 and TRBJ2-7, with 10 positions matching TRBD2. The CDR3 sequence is CSAGDSGRRSEQYF. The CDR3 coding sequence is TGCAGTGCTGGAGATAGCGGGAGGAGATCCGAGCAGTACTTC.